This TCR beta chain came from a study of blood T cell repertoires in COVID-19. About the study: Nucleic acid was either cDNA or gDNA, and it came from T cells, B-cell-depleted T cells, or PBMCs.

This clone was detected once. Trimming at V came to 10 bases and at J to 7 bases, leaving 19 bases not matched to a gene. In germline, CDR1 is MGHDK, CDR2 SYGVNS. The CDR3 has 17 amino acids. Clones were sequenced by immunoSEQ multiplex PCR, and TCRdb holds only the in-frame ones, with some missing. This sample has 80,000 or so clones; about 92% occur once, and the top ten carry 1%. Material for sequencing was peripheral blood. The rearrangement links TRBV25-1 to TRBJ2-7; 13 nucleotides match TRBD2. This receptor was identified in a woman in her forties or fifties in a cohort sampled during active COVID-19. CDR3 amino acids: CANRKTSGRVTPREQYF. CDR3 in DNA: TGTGCCAACCGAAAAACTAGCGGGAGGGTAACCCCTAGGGAGCAGTACTTC.